The sequence of this T cell receptor beta chain was determined in a study of T cells in Graves' hyperthyroidism and ophthalmopathy. Study-wide findings and caveats: Before onset, ophthalmopathy was predicted by the model a median roughly six months earlier.

CDR1 and CDR2 from the germline V gene are DFQATT and SNEGSKA (reference sequence). This CDR3 comprises 16 residues. J gave up 0 bases and V 5 bases, and 9 bases lay outside the gene matches. Using RNA transcripts as the source, TCR beta CDR3 regions were amplified. Using the HTBI primer set, a first-round RT-PCR was run on the TCR CDR3. TCRdb passed the multiplex PCR reads through MiXCR, listing each CDR3 protein once. Here the sample spans roughly 500,000 distinct CDR3 sequences, under 25% being singletons. Diagnostic decisions used clinical symptoms, serum thyroxine and TRAb, thyroid ultrasound and orbital computed tomography. This clonotype was seen only a few times. Its matching antigen is unknown.

The receptor's source is a woman in her 70s with Graves' ophthalmopathy. The chain links TRBV20-1 to TRBJ2-1; 8 bases are shared with TRBD2. The specimen sequenced was blood. The CDR3 coding sequence is TGCAGTGCTCACCTGAGTAGCGGGGACTCCTACAATGAGCAGTTCTTC. This codes for CSAHLSSGDSYNEQFF.